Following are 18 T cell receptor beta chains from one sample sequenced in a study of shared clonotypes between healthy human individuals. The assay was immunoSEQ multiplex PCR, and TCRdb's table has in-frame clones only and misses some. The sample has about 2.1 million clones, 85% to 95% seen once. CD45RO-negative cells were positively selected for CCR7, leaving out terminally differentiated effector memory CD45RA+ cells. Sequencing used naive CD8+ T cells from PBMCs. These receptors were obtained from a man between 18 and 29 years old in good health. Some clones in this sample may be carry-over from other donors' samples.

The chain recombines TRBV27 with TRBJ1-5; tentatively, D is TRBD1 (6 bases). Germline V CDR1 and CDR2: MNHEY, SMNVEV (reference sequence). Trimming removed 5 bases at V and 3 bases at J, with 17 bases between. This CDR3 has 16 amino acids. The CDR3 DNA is TGTGCCAGCAGTCCCTCGGAGGGGGTTTTCAATCAGCCCCAGCATTTT. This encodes CASSPSEGVFNQPQHF.

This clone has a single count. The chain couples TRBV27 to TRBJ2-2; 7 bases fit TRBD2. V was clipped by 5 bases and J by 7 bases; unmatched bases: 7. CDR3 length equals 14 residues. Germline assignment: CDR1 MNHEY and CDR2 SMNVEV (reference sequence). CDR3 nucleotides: TGTGCCAGCAGTCCCCGGACTAGTGTCGGGGAGCTGTTTTTT. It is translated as CASSPRTSVGELFF.

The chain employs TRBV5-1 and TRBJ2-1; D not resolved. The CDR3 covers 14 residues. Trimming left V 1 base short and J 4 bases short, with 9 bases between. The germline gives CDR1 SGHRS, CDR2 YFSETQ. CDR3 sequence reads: CASSLTVIYNEQFF. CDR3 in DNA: TGCGCCAGCAGCTTGACGGTCATTTACAATGAGCAGTTCTTC.

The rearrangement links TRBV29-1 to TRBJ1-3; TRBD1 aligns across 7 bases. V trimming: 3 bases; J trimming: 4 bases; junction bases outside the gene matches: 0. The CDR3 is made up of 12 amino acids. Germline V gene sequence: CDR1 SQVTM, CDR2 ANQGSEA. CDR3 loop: CSVDRGGNTIYF. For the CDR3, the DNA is TGCAGCGTTGACAGGGGGGGAAACACCATATATTTT.

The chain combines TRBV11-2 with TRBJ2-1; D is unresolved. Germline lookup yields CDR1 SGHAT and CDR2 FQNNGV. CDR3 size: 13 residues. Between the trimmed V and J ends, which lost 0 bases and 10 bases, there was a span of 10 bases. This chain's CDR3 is CASSLELRNEQFF. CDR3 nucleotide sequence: TGTGCCAGCAGCTTAGAGCTTCGGAACGAGCAGTTCTTC.

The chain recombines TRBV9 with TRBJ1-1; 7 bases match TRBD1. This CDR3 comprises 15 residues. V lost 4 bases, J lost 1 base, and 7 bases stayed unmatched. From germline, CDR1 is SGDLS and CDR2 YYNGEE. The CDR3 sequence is CASSPGGAQNTEAFF. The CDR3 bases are TGTGCCAGCAGCCCAGGGGGGGCTCAGAACACTGAAGCTTTCTTT.

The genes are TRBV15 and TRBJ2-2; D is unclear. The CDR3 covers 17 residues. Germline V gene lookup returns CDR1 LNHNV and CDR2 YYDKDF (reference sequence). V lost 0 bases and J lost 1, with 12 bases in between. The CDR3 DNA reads TGTGCCACCAGCAGAGATTTGGCAGACTGGAACACCGGGGAGCTGTTTTTT. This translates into CATSRDLADWNTGELFF.

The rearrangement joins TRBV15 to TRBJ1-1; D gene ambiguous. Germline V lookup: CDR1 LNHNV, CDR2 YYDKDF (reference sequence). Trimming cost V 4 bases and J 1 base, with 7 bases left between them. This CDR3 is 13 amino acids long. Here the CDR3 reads CATSTRANTEAFF. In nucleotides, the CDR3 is TGTGCCACCAGCACGAGGGCGAACACTGAAGCTTTCTTT.

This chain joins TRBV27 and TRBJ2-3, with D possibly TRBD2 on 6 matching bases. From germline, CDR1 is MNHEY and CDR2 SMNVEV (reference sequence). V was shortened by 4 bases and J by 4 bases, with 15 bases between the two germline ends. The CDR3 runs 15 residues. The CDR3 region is CASSSSLAQPDTQYF. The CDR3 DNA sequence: TGTGCCAGCAGTTCATCACTAGCTCAGCCAGATACGCAGTATTTT.

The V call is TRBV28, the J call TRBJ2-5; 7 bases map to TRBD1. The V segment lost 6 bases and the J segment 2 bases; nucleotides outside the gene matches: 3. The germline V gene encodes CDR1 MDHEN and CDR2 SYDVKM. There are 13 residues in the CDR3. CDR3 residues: CASRGTAQETQYF. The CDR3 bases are TGTGCCAGCAGGGGGACAGCGCAAGAGACCCAGTACTTC.

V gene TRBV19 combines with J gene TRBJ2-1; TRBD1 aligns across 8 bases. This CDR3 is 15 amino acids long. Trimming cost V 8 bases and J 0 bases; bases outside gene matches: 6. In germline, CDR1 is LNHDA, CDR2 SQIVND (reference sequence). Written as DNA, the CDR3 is TGTGCCAGTGACAGGGGCCGCAGCTCCTACAATGAGCAGTTCTTC. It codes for CASDRGRSSYNEQFF.

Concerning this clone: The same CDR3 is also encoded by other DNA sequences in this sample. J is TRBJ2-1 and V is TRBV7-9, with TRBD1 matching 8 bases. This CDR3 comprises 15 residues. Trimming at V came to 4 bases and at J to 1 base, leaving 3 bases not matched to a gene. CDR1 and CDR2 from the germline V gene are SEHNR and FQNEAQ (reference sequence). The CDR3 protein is CASSSRDRSYNEQFF. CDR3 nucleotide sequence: TGTGCCAGCAGCTCCCGGGACAGGTCCTACAATGAGCAGTTCTTC. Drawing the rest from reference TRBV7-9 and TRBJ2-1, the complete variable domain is DTGVSQNPRHKITKRGQNVTFRCDPISEHNRLYWYRQTLGQGPEFLTYFQNEAQLEKSRLLSDRFSAERPKGSFSTLEIQRTEQGDSAMYLCASSSRDRSYNEQFFGPGTRLTVL.

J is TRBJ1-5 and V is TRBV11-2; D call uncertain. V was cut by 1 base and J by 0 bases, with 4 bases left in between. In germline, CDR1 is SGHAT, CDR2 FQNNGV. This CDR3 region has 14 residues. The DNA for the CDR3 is TGTGCCAGCAGCTTAGGGGTTAGCAATCAGCCCCAGCATTTT. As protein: CASSLGVSNQPQHF.

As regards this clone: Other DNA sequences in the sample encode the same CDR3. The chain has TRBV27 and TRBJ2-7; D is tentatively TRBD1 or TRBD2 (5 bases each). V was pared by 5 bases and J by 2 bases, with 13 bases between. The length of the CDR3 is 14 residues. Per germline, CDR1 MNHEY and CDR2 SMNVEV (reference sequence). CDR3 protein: CASSPPGPAYEQYF. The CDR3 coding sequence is TGTGCCAGCAGTCCCCCGGGACCGGCCTACGAGCAGTACTTC.

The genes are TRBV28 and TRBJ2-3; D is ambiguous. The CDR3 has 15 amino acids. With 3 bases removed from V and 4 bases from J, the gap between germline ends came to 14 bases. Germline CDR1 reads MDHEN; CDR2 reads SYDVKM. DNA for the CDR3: TGTGCCAGCAGTTTGGGCACCCTAGTGGCAGATACGCAGTATTTT. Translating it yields CASSLGTLVADTQYF.

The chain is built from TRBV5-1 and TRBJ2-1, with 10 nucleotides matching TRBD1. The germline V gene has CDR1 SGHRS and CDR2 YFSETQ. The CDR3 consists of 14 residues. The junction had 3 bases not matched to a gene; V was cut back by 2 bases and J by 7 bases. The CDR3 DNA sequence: TGCGCCAGCAGCTTCGACAGGGGGCCTAATGAGCAGTTCTTC. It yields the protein CASSFDRGPNEQFF. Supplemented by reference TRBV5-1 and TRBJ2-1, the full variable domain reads KAGVTQTPRYLIKTRGQQVTLSCSPISGHRSVSWYQQTPGQGLQFLFEYFSETQRNKGNFPGRFSGRQFSNSRSEMNVSTLELGDSALYLCASSFDRGPNEQFFGPGTRLTVL.

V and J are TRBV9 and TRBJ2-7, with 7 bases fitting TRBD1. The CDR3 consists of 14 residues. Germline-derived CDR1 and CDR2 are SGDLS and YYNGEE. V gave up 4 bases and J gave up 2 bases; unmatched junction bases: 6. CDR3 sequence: CASSTRQGAYEQYF. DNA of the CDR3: TGTGCCAGCAGCACCCGGCAGGGGGCCTACGAGCAGTACTTC.

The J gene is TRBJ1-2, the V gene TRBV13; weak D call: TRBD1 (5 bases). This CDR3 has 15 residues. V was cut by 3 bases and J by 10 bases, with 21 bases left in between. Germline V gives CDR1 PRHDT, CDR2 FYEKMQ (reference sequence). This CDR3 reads CASSFFTEGSLFYTF. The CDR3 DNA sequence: TGTGCCAGCAGCTTCTTTACCGAGGGGTCACTTTTCTACACCTTC.